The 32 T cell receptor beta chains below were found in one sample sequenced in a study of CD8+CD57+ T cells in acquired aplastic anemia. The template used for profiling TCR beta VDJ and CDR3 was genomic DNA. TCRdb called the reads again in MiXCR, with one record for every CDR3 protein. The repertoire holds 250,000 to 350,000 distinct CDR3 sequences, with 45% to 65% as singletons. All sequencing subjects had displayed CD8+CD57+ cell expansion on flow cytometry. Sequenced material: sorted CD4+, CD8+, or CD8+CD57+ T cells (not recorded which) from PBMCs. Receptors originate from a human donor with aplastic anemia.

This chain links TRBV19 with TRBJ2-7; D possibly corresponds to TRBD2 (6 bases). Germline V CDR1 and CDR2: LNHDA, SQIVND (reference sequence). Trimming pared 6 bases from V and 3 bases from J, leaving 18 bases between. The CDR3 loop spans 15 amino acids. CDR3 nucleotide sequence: TGTGCCAGTAGCACCGGCAGCGGGCGCTACTACGAGCAGTACTTC. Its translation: CASSTGSGRYYEQYF.

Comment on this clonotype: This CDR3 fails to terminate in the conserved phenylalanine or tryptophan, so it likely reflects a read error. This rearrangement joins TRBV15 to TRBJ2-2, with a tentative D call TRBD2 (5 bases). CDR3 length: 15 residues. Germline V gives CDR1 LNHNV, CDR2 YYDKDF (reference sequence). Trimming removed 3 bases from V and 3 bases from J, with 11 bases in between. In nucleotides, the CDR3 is TGTGCCACCAGCAGGGGAGATGATCACACCGGGGAGCTGTTTCTT. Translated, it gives CATSRGDDHTGELFL.

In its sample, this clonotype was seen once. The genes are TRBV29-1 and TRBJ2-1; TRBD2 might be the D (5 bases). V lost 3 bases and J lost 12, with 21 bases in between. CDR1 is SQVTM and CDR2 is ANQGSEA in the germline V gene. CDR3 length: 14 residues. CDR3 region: CSVDRVASTDTQFF. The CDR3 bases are TGCAGCGTTGATAGGGTAGCGAGCACAGATACGCAGTTCTTC.

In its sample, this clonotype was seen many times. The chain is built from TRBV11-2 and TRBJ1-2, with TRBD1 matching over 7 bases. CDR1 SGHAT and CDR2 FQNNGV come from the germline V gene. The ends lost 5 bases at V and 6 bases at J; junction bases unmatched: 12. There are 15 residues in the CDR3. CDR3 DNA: TGTGCCAGCAGCCCCGGCTACAGGGGACGTGATGGCTACACCTTC. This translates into CASSPGYRGRDGYTF.

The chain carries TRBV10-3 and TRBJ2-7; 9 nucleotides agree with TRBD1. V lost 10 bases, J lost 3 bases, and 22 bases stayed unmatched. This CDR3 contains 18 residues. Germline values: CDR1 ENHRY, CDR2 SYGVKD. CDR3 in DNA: TGTGCCACCACCATCCCCGGGACAGGGTCTCCTGGCTTCTACGAGCAGTACTTC. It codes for CATTIPGTGSPGFYEQYF.

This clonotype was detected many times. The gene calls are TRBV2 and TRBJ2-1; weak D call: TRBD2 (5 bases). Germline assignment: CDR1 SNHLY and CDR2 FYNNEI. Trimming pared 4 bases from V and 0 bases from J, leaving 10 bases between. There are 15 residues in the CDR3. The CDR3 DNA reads TGTGCCAGCAGTGTACTAGAAAGCTCCTACAATGAGCAGTTCTTC. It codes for CASSVLESSYNEQFF. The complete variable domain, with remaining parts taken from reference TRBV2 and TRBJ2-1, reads EPEVTQTPSHQVTQMGQEVILRCVPISNHLYFYWYRQILGQKVEFLVSFYNNEISEKSEIFDDQFSVERPDGSNFTLKIRSTKLEDSAMYFCASSVLESSYNEQFFGPGTRLTVL.

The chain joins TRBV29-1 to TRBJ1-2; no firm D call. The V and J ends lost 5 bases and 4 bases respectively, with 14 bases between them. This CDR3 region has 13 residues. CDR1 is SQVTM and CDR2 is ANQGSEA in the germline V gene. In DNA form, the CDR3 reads TGCAGCGTTCGCCAAGGGCTCACCTATGGCTACACCTTC. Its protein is CSVRQGLTYGYTF.

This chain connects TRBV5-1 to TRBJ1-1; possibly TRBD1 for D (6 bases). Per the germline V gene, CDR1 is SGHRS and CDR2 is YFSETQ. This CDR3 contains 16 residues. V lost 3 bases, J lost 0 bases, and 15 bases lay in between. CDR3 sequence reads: CASSSGTGTVNTEAFF. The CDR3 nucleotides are TGCGCCAGCAGCTCTGGAACAGGGACGGTGAACACTGAAGCTTTCTTT. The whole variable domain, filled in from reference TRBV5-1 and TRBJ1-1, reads KAGVTQTPRYLIKTRGQQVTLSCSPISGHRSVSWYQQTPGQGLQFLFEYFSETQRNKGNFPGRFSGRQFSNSRSEMNVSTLELGDSALYLCASSSGTGTVNTEAFFGQGTRLTVV.

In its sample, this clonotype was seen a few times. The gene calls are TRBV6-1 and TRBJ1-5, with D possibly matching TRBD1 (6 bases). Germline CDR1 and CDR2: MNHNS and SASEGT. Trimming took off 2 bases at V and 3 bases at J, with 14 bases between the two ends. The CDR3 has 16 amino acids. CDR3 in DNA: TGTGCCAGCAGTGAAAGAGGGGGGACCCCCAATCAGCCCCAGCATTTT. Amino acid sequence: CASSERGGTPNQPQHF.

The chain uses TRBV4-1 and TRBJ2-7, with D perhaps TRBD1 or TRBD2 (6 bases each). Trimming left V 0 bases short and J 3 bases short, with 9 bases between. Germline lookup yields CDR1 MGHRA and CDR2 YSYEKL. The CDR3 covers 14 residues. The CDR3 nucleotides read TGCGCCAGCAGCCAAGAACAGGGACTCTACGAGCAGTACTTC. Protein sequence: CASSQEQGLYEQYF.

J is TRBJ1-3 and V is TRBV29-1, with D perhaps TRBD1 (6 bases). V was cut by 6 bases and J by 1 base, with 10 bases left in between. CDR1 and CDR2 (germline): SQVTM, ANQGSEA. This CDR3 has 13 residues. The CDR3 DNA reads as TGCAGCGTCATACAGGGTTCTGGAAACACCATATATTTT. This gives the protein CSVIQGSGNTIYF.

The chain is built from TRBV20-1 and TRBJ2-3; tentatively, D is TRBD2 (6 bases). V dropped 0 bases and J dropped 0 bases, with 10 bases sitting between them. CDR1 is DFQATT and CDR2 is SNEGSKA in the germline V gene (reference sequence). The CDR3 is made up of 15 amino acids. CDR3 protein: CSARDPGLSTDTQYF. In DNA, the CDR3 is TGCAGTGCTAGAGATCCGGGACTTAGCACAGATACGCAGTATTTT.

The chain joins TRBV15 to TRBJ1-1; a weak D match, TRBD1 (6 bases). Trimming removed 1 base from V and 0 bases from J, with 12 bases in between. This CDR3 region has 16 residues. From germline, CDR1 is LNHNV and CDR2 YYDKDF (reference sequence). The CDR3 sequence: CATSRGGGRMNTEAFF. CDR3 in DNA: TGTGCCACCAGCAGAGGAGGGGGTCGCATGAACACTGAAGCTTTCTTT. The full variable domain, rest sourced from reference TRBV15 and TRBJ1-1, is DAMVIQNPRYQVTQFGKPVTLSCSQTLNHNVMYWYQQKSSQAPKLLFHYYDKDFNNEADTPDNFQSRRPNTSFCFLDIRSPGLGDTAMYLCATSRGGGRMNTEAFFGQGTRLTVV.

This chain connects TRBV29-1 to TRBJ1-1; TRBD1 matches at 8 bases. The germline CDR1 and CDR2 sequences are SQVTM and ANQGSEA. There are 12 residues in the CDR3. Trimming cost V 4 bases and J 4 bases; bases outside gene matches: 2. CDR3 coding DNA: TGCAGCGTTGGACAGGGGAGCACTGAAGCTTTCTTT. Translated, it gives CSVGQGSTEAFF.

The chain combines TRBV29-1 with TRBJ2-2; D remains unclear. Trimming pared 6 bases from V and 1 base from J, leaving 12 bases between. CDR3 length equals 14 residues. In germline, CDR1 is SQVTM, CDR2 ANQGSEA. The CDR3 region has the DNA TGCAGCGTAGGTTCGTCCATGAACACCGGGGAGCTGTTTTTT. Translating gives CSVGSSMNTGELFF.

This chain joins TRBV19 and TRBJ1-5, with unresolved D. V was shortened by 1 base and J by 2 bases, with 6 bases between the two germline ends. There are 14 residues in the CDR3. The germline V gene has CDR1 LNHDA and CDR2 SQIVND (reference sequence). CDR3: CASSIVAGNQPQHF. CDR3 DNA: TGTGCCAGTAGTATAGTGGCGGGCAATCAGCCCCAGCATTTT.

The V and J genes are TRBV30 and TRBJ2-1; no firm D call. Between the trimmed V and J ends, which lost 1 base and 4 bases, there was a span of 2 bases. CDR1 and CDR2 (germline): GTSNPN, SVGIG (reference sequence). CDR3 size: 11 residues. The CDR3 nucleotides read TGTGCCTGGAGTGCATACAATGAGCAGTTCTTC. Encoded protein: CAWSAYNEQFF.

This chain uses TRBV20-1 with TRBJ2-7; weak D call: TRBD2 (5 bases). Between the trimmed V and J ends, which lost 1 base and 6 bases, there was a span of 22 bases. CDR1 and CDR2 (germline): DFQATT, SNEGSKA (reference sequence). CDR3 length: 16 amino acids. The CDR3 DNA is TGCAGTGCTAGAGTTGAACCAGGCCCTCGGGGTGGCGAGCAGTACTTC. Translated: CSARVEPGPRGGEQYF.

DNA for the CDR3: TGTGCCAGCAGCCCGACCGGAAACATTCAGTACTTC. It translates to CASSPTGNIQYF. The chain is built from TRBV7-2 and TRBJ2-4; D unclear. In germline, CDR1 is SGHTA, CDR2 FQGNSA. This CDR3 has 12 residues. V was clipped by 5 bases and J by 6 bases, with 8 bases between them.

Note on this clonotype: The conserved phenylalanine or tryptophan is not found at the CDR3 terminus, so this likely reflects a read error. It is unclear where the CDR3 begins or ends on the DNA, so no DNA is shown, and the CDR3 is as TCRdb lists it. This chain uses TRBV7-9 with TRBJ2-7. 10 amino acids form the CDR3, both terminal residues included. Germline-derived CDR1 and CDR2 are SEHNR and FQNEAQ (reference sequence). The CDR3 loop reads CASSLGVTNT.

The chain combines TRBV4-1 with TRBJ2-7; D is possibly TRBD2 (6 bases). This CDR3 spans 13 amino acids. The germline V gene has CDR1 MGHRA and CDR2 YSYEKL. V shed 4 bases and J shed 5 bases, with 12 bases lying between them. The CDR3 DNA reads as TGCGCCAGCAGCCGCCGGGACTCGAACGAGCAGTACTTC. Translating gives CASSRRDSNEQYF.

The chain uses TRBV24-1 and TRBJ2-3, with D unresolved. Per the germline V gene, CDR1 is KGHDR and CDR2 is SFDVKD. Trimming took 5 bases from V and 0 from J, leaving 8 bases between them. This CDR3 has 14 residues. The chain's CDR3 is CATSAPLSTDTQYF. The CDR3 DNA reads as TGTGCCACCAGTGCCCCACTTAGCACAGATACGCAGTATTTT.

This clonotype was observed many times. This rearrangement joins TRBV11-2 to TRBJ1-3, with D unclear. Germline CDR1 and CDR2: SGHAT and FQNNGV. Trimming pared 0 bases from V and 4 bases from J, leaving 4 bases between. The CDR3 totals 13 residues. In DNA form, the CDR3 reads TGTGCCAGCAGCTTAGAACCGGGAAACACCATATATTTT. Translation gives CASSLEPGNTIYF.

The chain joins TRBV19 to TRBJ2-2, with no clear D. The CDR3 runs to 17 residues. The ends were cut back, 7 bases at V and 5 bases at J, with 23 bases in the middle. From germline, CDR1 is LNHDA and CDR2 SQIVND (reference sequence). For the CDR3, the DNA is TGTGCCAGTAACCTATGGGGTGGAAGGCCCTTTACCGGGGAGCTGTTTTTT. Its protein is CASNLWGGRPFTGELFF.

CDR3 bases: TGTGCCAGCAGTGAATATAATTCAGGGCGCAACACTGAAGCTTTCTTT. Translation: CASSEYNSGRNTEAFF. The chain uses TRBV25-1 and TRBJ1-1, with a tentative D call TRBD1 (5 bases). CDR1 MGHDK and CDR2 SYGVNS come from the germline V gene. V was trimmed by 0 bases and J by 2 bases, leaving 13 bases between them. The CDR3 consists of 16 residues.

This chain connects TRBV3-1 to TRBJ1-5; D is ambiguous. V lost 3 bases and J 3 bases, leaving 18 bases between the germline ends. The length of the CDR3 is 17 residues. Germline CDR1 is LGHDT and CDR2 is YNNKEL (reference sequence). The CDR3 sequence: CASSQTTGSGNNQPQHF. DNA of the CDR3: TGTGCCAGCAGCCAGACGACGGGCTCTGGAAACAATCAGCCCCAGCATTTT.

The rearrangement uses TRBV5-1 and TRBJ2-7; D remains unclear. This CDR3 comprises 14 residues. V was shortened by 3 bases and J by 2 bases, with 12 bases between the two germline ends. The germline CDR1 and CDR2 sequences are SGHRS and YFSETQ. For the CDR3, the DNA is TGCGCCAGCAGCTCGACTCCCCTCGCCTACGAGCAGTACTTC. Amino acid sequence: CASSSTPLAYEQYF. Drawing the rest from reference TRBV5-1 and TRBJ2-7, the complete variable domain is KAGVTQTPRYLIKTRGQQVTLSCSPISGHRSVSWYQQTPGQGLQFLFEYFSETQRNKGNFPGRFSGRQFSNSRSEMNVSTLELGDSALYLCASSSTPLAYEQYFGPGTRLTVT.

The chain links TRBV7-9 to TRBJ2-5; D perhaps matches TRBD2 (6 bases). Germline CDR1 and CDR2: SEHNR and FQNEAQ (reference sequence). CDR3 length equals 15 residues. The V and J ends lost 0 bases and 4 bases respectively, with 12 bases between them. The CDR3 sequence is CASSLAGGPRETQYF. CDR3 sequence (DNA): TGTGCCAGCAGCTTAGCCGGGGGTCCTCGAGAGACCCAGTACTTC.

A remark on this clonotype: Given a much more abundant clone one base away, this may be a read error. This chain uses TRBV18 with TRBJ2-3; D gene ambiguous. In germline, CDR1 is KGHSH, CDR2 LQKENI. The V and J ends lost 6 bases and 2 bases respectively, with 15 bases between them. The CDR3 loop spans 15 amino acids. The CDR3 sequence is CASSHLVGSTDTQYF. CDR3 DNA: TGTGCCAGCTCGCATTTAGTGGGATCCACAGATACGCAGTATTTT.

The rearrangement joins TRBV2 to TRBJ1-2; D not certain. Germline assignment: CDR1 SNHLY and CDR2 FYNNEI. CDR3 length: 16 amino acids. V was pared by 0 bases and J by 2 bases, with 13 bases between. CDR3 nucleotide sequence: TGTGCCAGCAGTGAAGCGCGACGGGCGACCAACTATGGCTACACCTTC. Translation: CASSEARRATNYGYTF.

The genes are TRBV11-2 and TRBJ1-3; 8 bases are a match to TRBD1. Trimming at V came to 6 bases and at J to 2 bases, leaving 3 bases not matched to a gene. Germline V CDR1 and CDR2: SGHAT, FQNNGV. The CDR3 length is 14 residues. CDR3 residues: CASSQTGAGNTIYF. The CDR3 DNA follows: TGTGCCAGCAGTCAGACAGGGGCTGGAAACACCATATATTTT.

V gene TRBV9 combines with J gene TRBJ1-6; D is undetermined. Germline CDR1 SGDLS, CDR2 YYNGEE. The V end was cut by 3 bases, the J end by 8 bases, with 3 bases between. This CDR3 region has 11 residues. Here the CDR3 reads CASSGDSPLHF. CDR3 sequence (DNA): TGTGCCAGCAGCGGTGATTCACCCCTCCACTTT.